What follows are 18 T cell receptor beta chains derived from one specimen sequenced in a study of T cells in Graves' hyperthyroidism and ophthalmopathy. The investigators amplified TCR beta CDR3 regions from RNA transcripts. The HTBI primer set drove a first-round RT-PCR of the TCR CDR3. TCRdb independently ran MiXCR on the multiplex PCR reads; one entry per CDR3 protein. The repertoire has around 55,000 distinct CDR3 sequences, less than 60% of them found once; the top ten carry about 9%. Sequencing was done on a sample of blood. These TCRs come from a woman between 50 and 59 years old with Graves' ophthalmopathy.

As for this clonotype: Germline and junction disagree at one end, which may indicate a read error. The rearrangement joins TRBV19 to TRBJ1-5, with 12 bases aligning to TRBD1. There are 16 residues in the CDR3. CDR1 and CDR2 from the germline V gene are LNHDA and SQIVND (reference sequence). The CDR3 protein is CAGVRDRGRSNQPQHF. DNA of the CDR3: TGTGCCGGTGTGAGGGACAGGGGGCGAAGCAATCAGCCCCAGCACTTT.

This clonotype was found many times. This chain connects TRBV3-1 to TRBJ2-3, with unresolved D. The CDR3 sequence is 13 residues long. Germline V gene lookup returns CDR1 LGHDT and CDR2 YNNKEL (reference sequence). V lost 3 bases, J lost 0 bases, and 4 bases lay in between. The CDR3, as DNA: TGTGCCAGCAGCCACGCCAGCACAGATACGCAGTATTTT. Translated: CASSHASTDTQYF.

The gene calls are TRBV2 and TRBJ1-5; D is perhaps TRBD1 (5 bases). The CDR3 sequence is 19 residues long. The V end lost 0 bases, the J end lost 0 bases, and 18 bases lay between the germline ends. The germline gives CDR1 SNHLY, CDR2 FYNNEI. Here the CDR3 reads CASSEAAGNPTYSNQPQHF. The CDR3 region has the DNA TGTGCCAGCAGTGAAGCAGCAGGGAATCCGACTTATAGCAATCAGCCCCAGCATTTT.

The CDR3 DNA sequence: TGTGCCAGCAGCCAACGGACAGGGGGGGGGGAGACCCAGTACTTC. Translating it yields CASSQRTGGGETQYF. The chain couples TRBV3-1 to TRBJ2-5; 10 positions agree with TRBD1. V gave up 2 bases and J gave up 5 bases; unmatched junction bases: 5. There are 15 residues in the CDR3. The germline CDR1 and CDR2 sequences are LGHDT and YNNKEL (reference sequence).

This clonotype was observed many times. The gene calls are TRBV9 and TRBJ2-3, with D possibly being TRBD2 (5 bases). V lost 4 bases and J 3 bases, leaving 12 bases between the germline ends. Germline V gives CDR1 SGDLS, CDR2 YYNGEE. This CDR3 contains 14 residues. CDR3 region: CASSPQPGTDTQYF. Written as DNA, the CDR3 is TGTGCCAGCAGCCCCCAGCCGGGAACAGATACGCAGTATTTT.

The rearrangement joins TRBV10-3 to TRBJ2-7; D is possibly TRBD1 (6 bases). The CDR3 totals 15 residues. V dropped 0 bases and J dropped 2 bases, with 11 bases sitting between them. Germline V gives CDR1 ENHRY, CDR2 SYGVKD. The CDR3 here is CAISESGQGPYEQYF. The CDR3 DNA is TGTGCCATCAGTGAGTCGGGTCAGGGGCCCTACGAGCAGTACTTC.

This clonotype is judged medium-sized. The chain employs TRBV7-9 and TRBJ1-2; a possible D gene is TRBD1 (5 bases). Germline V lookup: CDR1 SEHNR, CDR2 FQNEAQ (reference sequence). The CDR3 extends over 13 amino acids. V dropped 9 bases and J dropped 0 bases, with 11 bases sitting between them. As DNA, the CDR3 is TGTGCCAGGGGGGGGTTGACTAACTATGGCTACACCTTC. Translation gives CARGGLTNYGYTF.

The chain employs TRBV5-1 and TRBJ2-7, with TRBD1 identical over 8 bases. The CDR3 sequence is 13 residues long. Germline CDR1 reads SGHRS; CDR2 reads YFSETQ. V was clipped by 0 bases and J by 7 bases; unmatched bases: 3. The CDR3 loop reads CASSLADRGEQYF. The DNA of the CDR3 is TGCGCCAGCAGCTTGGCTGACAGGGGAGAGCAGTACTTC.

Details on this clonotype: An end of the junction does not agree with germline; a read error may underlie this. The chain recombines TRBV2 with TRBJ2-3, with D possibly being TRBD1 or TRBD2 (5 bases each). Germline CDR1 SNHLY, CDR2 FYNNEI. This CDR3 region has 15 residues. This CDR3 reads CASSDGTGSTDTKYF. CDR3 nucleotides: TGTGCCAGCAGTGACGGGACGGGAAGCACAGATACGAAGTATTTT.

This clonotype was picked up many times. The V call is TRBV29-1, the J call TRBJ2-3; tentatively, D is TRBD2 (7 bases). The germline V and J ends were trimmed by 3 bases and 6 bases, with 13 bases remaining between them. From germline, CDR1 is SQVTM and CDR2 ANQGSEA. The CDR3 sequence is 13 residues long. The CDR3 is CSVEGGALDTQYF. CDR3 in DNA: TGCAGCGTTGAGGGGGGGGCCCTGGATACGCAGTATTTT.

As regards this clonotype: The missing conserved phenylalanine or tryptophan at the end of this CDR3 makes a read error likely. The genes are TRBV6-1 and TRBJ1-6; 8 positions agree with TRBD1. The trim removed 7 bases at V and 8 bases at J, leaving 10 bases unmatched. The CDR3 sequence is 15 residues long. The germline V gene encodes CDR1 MNHNS and CDR2 SASEGT. The DNA of the CDR3 is TGTGCCAGCACAGCCGGAGGACAGGGTGATTCACCCCTCCACTCT. Translating it yields CASTAGGQGDSPLHS.

Many counts were recorded for this clonotype. CDR3 in amino acids: CASRPWPGELFF. In DNA, the CDR3 is TGTGCCAGCAGGCCCTGGCCCGGGGAGCTGTTTTTT. The chain uses TRBV28 and TRBJ2-2, with no clear D. Trimming took 6 bases from V and 6 from J, leaving 8 bases between them. CDR3 size: 12 residues. Germline CDR1 MDHEN, CDR2 SYDVKM.

As to this clonotype: A much bigger clone sits one base away, suggesting this may be a read error. This CDR3 fails to terminate in the conserved phenylalanine or tryptophan, so it likely reflects a read error. V usage is TRBV10-1 and J usage is TRBJ2-1; 8 nucleotides agree with TRBD2. The CDR3 sequence is 15 residues long. From germline, CDR1 is WNHNN and CDR2 SYGVQD (reference sequence). The CDR3, as DNA: TGTGCCAGCAGTTCCCTAGCGGGTGCCTACAATGAGCAGTTCCTC. Translated: CASSSLAGAYNEQFL.

This clonotype occurred many times. CDR3 nucleotides: TGTGCCAGCATCGACGTTGCCGGAAACTATGGCTACACCTTC. It translates to CASIDVAGNYGYTF. V usage is TRBV28 and J usage is TRBJ1-2; D unresolved. The germline V gene encodes CDR1 MDHEN and CDR2 SYDVKM. CDR3 length: 14 amino acids. Trimming took 7 bases from V and 2 from J, leaving 14 bases between them.

This clonotype was seen repeatedly, ten times or more. J is TRBJ2-1 and V is TRBV5-1; 9 positions match TRBD1. With V trimmed by 4 bases and J by 8 bases, 13 bases remained unmatched. Germline CDR1 reads SGHRS; CDR2 reads YFSETQ. The CDR3 is 16 residues long. The CDR3 DNA sequence: TGCGCCAGCAGCAGGGGGGGGACAGGGCTCGTCGATGAGCAGTTCTTC. It codes for CASSRGGTGLVDEQFF.

The chain has TRBV9 and TRBJ1-3, with D uncertain. The germline V gene has CDR1 SGDLS and CDR2 YYNGEE. Deletions cut 5 bases from V and 8 bases from J, with 8 bases between. This CDR3 spans 11 amino acids. CDR3 bases: TGTGCCAGCAGGAGGGAGGACACCATATATTTT. It codes for CASRREDTIYF.

The chain has TRBV19 and TRBJ2-2, with a tentative D call TRBD1 (6 bases). CDR3 length: 13 residues. V was shortened by 7 bases and J by 6 bases, with 12 bases between the two germline ends. CDR1 and CDR2 (germline): LNHDA, SQIVND (reference sequence). The CDR3: CASTRDTAGELFF. The CDR3, as DNA: TGTGCCAGTACCAGGGACACGGCCGGGGAGCTGTTTTTT.

This clonotype has ten or more counts. The V call is TRBV5-1, the J call TRBJ2-5, with a weak D call TRBD2 (6 bases). The CDR3 spans 17 residues. In germline, CDR1 is SGHRS, CDR2 YFSETQ. V lost 0 bases to trimming and J lost 1 base, with 16 bases between them. This CDR3 is CASSLAGGPVLQETQYF. In DNA, the CDR3 is TGCGCCAGCAGCTTGGCCGGGGGTCCTGTTCTCCAAGAGACCCAGTACTTC.